The 12 T cell receptor beta chains below were found in one sample sequenced in a study of shared clonotypes between healthy human individuals. Assay used: immunoSEQ multiplex PCR; TCRdb lists only in-frame clones, some missing. The sample records some 1,400,000 clones, more than 95% being singletons. The source material was naive CD4+ T cells sorted from blood. Subset of the sample: CD45RA+ positively selected. The receptors were gathered from a man aged 25 to 45 in good health.

The genes are TRBV19 and TRBJ2-7; 11 bases line up with TRBD2. Trimming at V came to 5 bases and at J to 3 bases, leaving 6 bases not matched to a gene. Germline-derived CDR1 and CDR2 are LNHDA and SQIVND (reference sequence). This CDR3 spans 15 amino acids. Here the CDR3 reads CASSVPGLADYEQYF. The CDR3 region has the DNA TGTGCCAGTAGTGTCCCGGGACTAGCGGACTACGAGCAGTACTTC.

The J gene is TRBJ1-1, the V gene TRBV6-1; 8 nucleotides align to TRBD1. The CDR3 length is 15 residues. With V trimmed by 4 bases and J by 0 bases, 4 bases remained unmatched. From germline, CDR1 is MNHNS and CDR2 SASEGT. The CDR3 is CASSASRGLNTEAFF. The CDR3 nucleotides are TGTGCCAGCAGTGCATCCAGGGGGCTGAACACTGAAGCTTTCTTT.

The chain links TRBV18 to TRBJ1-5; D gene uncertain. The germline V gene encodes CDR1 KGHSH and CDR2 LQKENI. V shed 6 bases and J shed 11 bases, with 11 bases lying between them. This CDR3 has 11 amino acids. The CDR3 bases are TGTGCCAGCTCCTCGACGGGAGCCCAGCATTTT. This gives the protein CASSSTGAQHF.

The V gene is TRBV7-9, the J gene TRBJ2-7; 8 bases are a match to TRBD2. In germline, CDR1 is SEHNR, CDR2 FQNEAQ (reference sequence). The CDR3 is 15 residues long. V lost 5 bases to trimming and J lost 2 bases; unmatched junction nucleotides: 8. The CDR3 DNA reads as TGTGCCAGCAGCCTCCTTACTAGCGGAACCTACGAGCAGTACTTC. Translated: CASSLLTSGTYEQYF. The whole variable domain, remainder taken from reference TRBV7-9 and TRBJ2-7, is DTGVSQNPRHKITKRGQNVTFRCDPISEHNRLYWYRQTLGQGPEFLTYFQNEAQLEKSRLLSDRFSAERPKGSFSTLEIQRTEQGDSAMYLCASSLLTSGTYEQYFGPGTRLTVT.

The V call is TRBV7-9, the J call TRBJ2-5; 7 bases align to TRBD2. Trimming at V came to 5 bases and at J to 5 bases, leaving 8 bases not matched to a gene. CDR1 and CDR2 from the germline V gene are SEHNR and FQNEAQ (reference sequence). This CDR3 is 14 amino acids long. CDR3 DNA sequence: TGTGCCAGCAGCCAGAGCGGGATATGGGAGACCCAGTACTTC. Protein product: CASSQSGIWETQYF. Based on the CDR3 plus reference TRBV7-9 and TRBJ2-5, the full variable domain is DTGVSQNPRHKITKRGQNVTFRCDPISEHNRLYWYRQTLGQGPEFLTYFQNEAQLEKSRLLSDRFSAERPKGSFSTLEIQRTEQGDSAMYLCASSQSGIWETQYFGPGTRLLVL.

The rearrangement joins TRBV7-9 to TRBJ2-1, with 7 bases that match TRBD2. This CDR3 is 18 amino acids long. The trim removed 1 base at V and 4 bases at J, leaving 13 bases unmatched. Germline V CDR1 and CDR2: SEHNR, FQNEAQ (reference sequence). The CDR3: CASSLGGGVVRTYNEQFF. For the CDR3, the DNA is TGTGCCAGCAGCTTAGGTGGGGGGGTTGTTCGGACGTACAATGAGCAGTTCTTC.

The chain uses TRBV5-1 and TRBJ1-5; perhaps TRBD1 as D (5 bases). The V gene lost 4 bases and the J gene lost 2 bases, with 16 bases spanning the gap. Germline V gene data show CDR1 as SGHRS and CDR2 as YFSETQ. The CDR3 contains 16 residues. The CDR3 DNA follows: TGCGCCAGCAGCCCCGGGACTCTTGATCGCAATCAGCCCCAGCATTTT. This codes for CASSPGTLDRNQPQHF. Complete variable domain (other parts from reference TRBV5-1 and TRBJ1-5): KAGVTQTPRYLIKTRGQQVTLSCSPISGHRSVSWYQQTPGQGLQFLFEYFSETQRNKGNFPGRFSGRQFSNSRSEMNVSTLELGDSALYLCASSPGTLDRNQPQHFGDGTRLSIL.

J is TRBJ2-1 and V is TRBV19; possibly TRBD1 for D (5 bases). Germline-derived CDR1 and CDR2 are LNHDA and SQIVND (reference sequence). This CDR3 has 14 residues. V shed 6 bases and J shed 6 bases, with 15 bases lying between them. CDR3 loop: CASRMVGAVNEQFF. The CDR3 DNA sequence: TGTGCCAGTAGGATGGTTGGGGCAGTCAATGAGCAGTTCTTC.

This rearrangement joins TRBV2 to TRBJ2-3; D is unclear. The CDR3 extends over 12 amino acids. CDR1 is SNHLY, CDR2 FYNNEI, per germline. Trimming removed 8 bases at V and 2 bases at J, with 8 bases between. CDR3 nucleotide sequence: TGTGCCAGCGTTCCGCTCACAGATACGCAGTATTTT. Translated, it gives CASVPLTDTQYF.

This chain joins TRBV18 and TRBJ1-1, with no clear D. Germline assignment: CDR1 KGHSH and CDR2 LQKENI. Between the trimmed V and J ends, which lost 3 bases and 6 bases, there was a span of 14 bases. This CDR3 spans 14 amino acids. The CDR3: CASSPGQVGPEAFF. The DNA for the CDR3 is TGTGCCAGCTCACCGGGTCAGGTAGGGCCTGAAGCTTTCTTT.

The rearrangement links TRBV19 to TRBJ2-3, with a tentative D call TRBD1 (5 bases). V was shortened by 5 bases and J by 6 bases, with 12 bases between the two germline ends. CDR1 LNHDA and CDR2 SQIVND come from the germline V gene (reference sequence). There are 13 residues in the CDR3. The CDR3 region has the DNA TGTGCCAGTAGTTTGCAGGGTAGGGATACGCAGTATTTT. Its protein is CASSLQGRDTQYF.

The CDR3 region has the DNA TGTGCCAGCAGTACCCAGGGGGGTGGTAACAATGAGCAGTTCTTC. Translated: CASSTQGGGNNEQFF. V and J are TRBV2 and TRBJ2-1, with a possible D match to TRBD1 (7 bases). Deletions cut 5 bases from V and 5 bases from J, with 16 bases between. CDR1 is SNHLY, CDR2 FYNNEI, per germline. The CDR3 consists of 15 residues.